The clone carrying this T cell receptor beta chain was recorded once. No antigen is known for it. Unique molecular identifiers were carried by the TCR beta cDNA libraries. TCRdb re-called the PCR reads with MiXCR, one entry per CDR3 protein. The data contain 750,000 to 950,000 distinct CDR3 sequences, under 60% of them seen just once; the ten biggest clones take up around 4.7%. Germline CDR1 DFQATT, CDR2 SNEGSKA (reference sequence). V was pared by 7 bases and J by 1 base, with 8 bases of the junction left unmatched. The CDR3 extends over 14 amino acids. This record belongs to a study of post-analysis software for immune sequencing data. Broader study findings: Patients carried four or five TRBV segments more frequently than controls did, and TRBV5-6, TRBV5-1 and TRBV20-1 were among them.

The chain has TRBV20-1 and TRBJ2-5, with 8 bases matching TRBD2. Sample: blood. The receptor's source is a girl aged 5-17 years with multiple sclerosis. The CDR3 DNA follows: TGCAGTGTGGGTAGCGGGATGGTCCAAGAGACCCAGTACTTC. This gives the protein CSVGSGMVQETQYF.